This paragraph reports one T cell receptor beta chain. Its specificity is unknown. This record comes from a study of radiotherapy plus CTLA-4 blockade in lung cancer. The method was immunoSEQ multiplex PCR; TCRdb's version includes in-frame clones alone and lacks a portion of them. This sample has about 73,000 clones; around 86% occur once, and the top ten carry 40%. Findings and caveats of the study: In blood, tumor-derived TCR clones expanded after radiotherapy plus ipilimumab.

The CDR3 is 13 amino acids. Germline CDR1 and CDR2: SGHAT and FQNNGV. The ends lost 0 bases at V and 10 bases at J; junction bases unmatched: 1. The sample here was peripheral blood, taken from a patient treated with radiotherapy plus ipilimumab. This TCR was recovered from a human donor with non-small cell lung cancer that progressed on radiotherapy plus ipilimumab. The chain recombines TRBV11-2 with TRBJ2-1; 9 bases match TRBD2. In DNA form, the CDR3 reads TGTGCCAGCAGCTTAGACCTAGCGGGAGAGCAGTTCTTC. Translated, it gives CASSLDLAGEQFF.